One sample yielded the 21 T cell receptor beta chains listed below, sequenced in a study of blood T cells in healthy people across ages. The second PCR ran about 6 to 12 cycles with a sample-barcoded 5' primer and J-beta primers. Using its own MiXCR run on the 5' RACE reads, TCRdb lists one record per CDR3 protein. Among approximately 700,000 distinct CDR3 sequences listed, approximately 30% were seen once. Sequenced material: blood. The receptors come from a woman aged 80 or over in good health.

This clonotype was seen at least ten times. The CDR3 region is CASSPQTGGEQYF. The CDR3 DNA reads as TGTGCCAGTAGTCCCCAAACAGGGGGCGAGCAGTACTTC. This rearrangement joins TRBV19 to TRBJ2-7; 8 bases match TRBD1. The CDR3 runs 13 residues. The V gene's germline CDR1 is LNHDA and CDR2 SQIVND (reference sequence). With 5 bases clipped from V and 6 bases from J, the junction kept 6 bases outside the gene matches.

J is TRBJ1-5 and V is TRBV20-1; tentatively, D is TRBD1 (6 bases). The CDR3 extends over 14 amino acids. The germline V gene encodes CDR1 DFQATT and CDR2 SNEGSKA (reference sequence). V was clipped by 1 base and J by 3 bases, with 10 bases between them. Here the CDR3 DNA reads TGCAGTGCTAGAGTGGGGGCTAACAATCAGCCCCAGCATTTT. Residues: CSARVGANNQPQHF.

This clonotype was detected ten times or more. This chain uses TRBV7-8 with TRBJ1-6; the D gene is possibly TRBD1 (5 bases). V was trimmed by 1 base and J by 10 bases, leaving 14 bases between them. Germline loops: CDR1 SGHVS, CDR2 FQNEAQ. The CDR3 is made up of 15 amino acids. CDR3 in amino acids: CASSLGSGTESPLHF. The CDR3 DNA reads as TGTGCCAGCAGCTTAGGGTCAGGGACGGAGTCACCCCTCCACTTT. Full variable domain (missing parts from reference TRBV7-8 and TRBJ1-6): GAGVSQSPRYKVAKRGQDVALRCDPISGHVSLFWYQQALGQGPEFLTYFQNEAQLDKSGLPSDRFFAERPEGSVSTLKIQRTQQEDSAVYLCASSLGSGTESPLHFGNGTRLTVT.

This clonotype was observed a handful of times. V usage is TRBV6-5 and J usage is TRBJ1-1, with 10 bases lining up with TRBD1. The V segment lost 4 bases and the J segment 4 bases; nucleotides outside the gene matches: 6. CDR1 and CDR2 from the germline V gene are MNHEY and SVGAGI. The length of the CDR3 is 15 residues. CDR3 sequence: CASSWGQGMVTEAFF. The CDR3 nucleotides read TGTGCCAGCAGTTGGGGACAGGGGATGGTCACTGAAGCTTTCTTT.

The CDR3 spells CASSLAGGRDRNTGELFF. DNA of the CDR3: TGTGCCAGCAGCTTAGCGGGAGGGCGGGACCGAAACACCGGGGAGCTGTTTTTT. This chain uses TRBV11-2 with TRBJ2-2; 8 bases align to TRBD2. The length of the CDR3 is 18 residues. V lost 1 base to trimming and J lost 2 bases; unmatched junction nucleotides: 9. From germline, CDR1 is SGHAT and CDR2 FQNNGV.

Ten or more counts support this clonotype. J is TRBJ2-3 and V is TRBV7-9; D unclear. Germline CDR1 and CDR2: SEHNR and FQNEAQ (reference sequence). The CDR3 totals 14 residues. V was cut by 2 bases and J by 0 bases, with 6 bases left in between. CDR3 coding DNA: TGTGCCAGCAGCTTAAGAGCTAGCACAGATACGCAGTATTTT. Its translation is CASSLRASTDTQYF.

This clonotype came up many times. V gene TRBV27 combines with J gene TRBJ1-5, with TRBD1 as a possible D gene (6 bases). The CDR3 is 14 residues long. With 2 bases removed from V and 6 bases from J, the gap between germline ends came to 11 bases. Germline V gene data show CDR1 as MNHEY and CDR2 as SMNVEV (reference sequence). The CDR3 nucleotides are TGTGCCAGCAGTTTAAGGGGGAATATTCAGCCCCAGCATTTT. Protein: CASSLRGNIQPQHF.

Note on this clonotype: The junction and the germline gene differ at one end; a read error may be behind it. The J gene is TRBJ2-5, the V gene TRBV20-1; D may match TRBD1 or TRBD2 (5 bases each). Germline loops: CDR1 DFQATT, CDR2 SNEGSKA (reference sequence). The CDR3 is made up of 13 amino acids. The CDR3 nucleotides read TGCCGTGCTGGCCGGGACGGCTACGAAGGGCAGTACTTC. Translation gives CRAGRDGYEGQYF.

This clonotype was observed at least ten times. This chain connects TRBV29-1 to TRBJ1-4; no clear D gene. V was cut by 1 base and J by 12 bases, with 9 bases left in between. CDR3 length equals 11 residues. Per the germline V gene, CDR1 is SQVTM and CDR2 is ANQGSEA. CDR3 nucleotide sequence: TGCAGCGTTGAAGGTGGCCGGGAACTGTTTTTT. As protein: CSVEGGRELFF.

V gene TRBV14 combines with J gene TRBJ1-4, with D tentatively TRBD1 (6 bases). Germline-derived CDR1 and CDR2 are SGHDN and FVKESK. Trimming took off 1 base at V and 7 bases at J, with 10 bases between the two ends. The CDR3 has 14 residues. The CDR3 region has the DNA TGTGCCAGCAGCCAAGTCGAGACAGGTGAAAAACTGTTTTTT. It yields the protein CASSQVETGEKLFF.

This clonotype occurred many times. This chain connects TRBV21-1 to TRBJ1-2; TRBD1 is the table's D call, not checked against the DNA. TRBV21-1 is an annotated pseudogene. This CDR3 comprises 16 residues. CDR3 sequence (DNA): TGTGCCAGCAGCAAAAATAGGGGACAGGGGATCGGTGGCTACACCTTC. This encodes CASSKNRGQGIGGYTF.

The CDR3 DNA sequence: TGCGCCAGCAGCCCCCGGACACGAATGAACACTGAAGCTTTCTTT. Protein sequence: CASSPRTRMNTEAFF. The chain carries TRBV5-1 and TRBJ1-1; a possible D gene is TRBD1 (5 bases). The CDR3 has 15 amino acids. From germline, CDR1 is SGHRS and CDR2 YFSETQ. Trimming took off 4 bases at V and 0 bases at J, with 13 bases between the two ends.

This clonotype was observed many times. The chain recombines TRBV3-1 with TRBJ2-5, with a possible D match to TRBD1 (6 bases). Germline assignment: CDR1 LGHDT and CDR2 YNNKEL (reference sequence). Trimming stripped 4 bases from V and 2 bases from J, with 8 bases between. The CDR3 is 13 amino acids. The CDR3 region is CASSRQVQETQYF. DNA for the CDR3: TGTGCCAGCAGCCGACAGGTACAAGAGACCCAGTACTTC.

A note on this clonotype: Just one base apart from a much larger clone, this may be a read error. CDR3 region: CAGSFGPTNEKLFF. CDR3 nucleotide sequence: TGTGCCGGCAGTTTTGGACCGACTAATGAAAAACTGTTTTTT. The V gene is TRBV6-6, the J gene TRBJ1-4; D unclear. This CDR3 region has 14 residues. Per germline, CDR1 MNHNY and CDR2 SVGAGI (reference sequence).

This sequence joins TRBV29-1 and TRBJ2-3; 7 nucleotides align to TRBD2. The CDR3 is made up of 13 amino acids. Germline-derived CDR1 and CDR2 are SQVTM and ANQGSEA. V lost 6 bases, J lost 5 bases, and 8 bases stayed unmatched. CDR3 region: CSVGLASGDTQYF. CDR3 nucleotides: TGCAGCGTCGGCCTGGCTAGCGGAGATACGCAGTATTTT.

V and J are TRBV2 and TRBJ2-2; 7 bases align to TRBD1. The CDR3 covers 18 residues. V lost 5 bases, J lost 0 bases, and 12 bases stayed unmatched. Germline V gene sequence: CDR1 SNHLY, CDR2 FYNNEI. The CDR3 here is CASSRTGAYDANTGELFF. The CDR3 DNA reads TGTGCCAGCAGTAGAACAGGGGCCTATGACGCGAACACCGGGGAGCTGTTTTTT.

A remark on this clonotype: This may be a read error, as it is one base from a much larger clone. The V and J genes are TRBV27 and TRBJ2-4, with D possibly being TRBD2 (5 bases). The J call may be wrong; the DNA end is better matched by TRBJ2-7. Per germline, CDR1 MNHEY and CDR2 SMNVEV (reference sequence). The CDR3 is made up of 14 amino acids. The CDR3 sequence: CASRLSNGKNEQYF. The CDR3 DNA reads TGTGCCAGCAGGTTATCGAACGGGAAGAACGAGCAGTACTTC.

The V and J genes are TRBV18 and TRBJ1-6; D call uncertain. CDR1 and CDR2 from the germline V gene are KGHSH and LQKENI. The V end lost 6 bases, the J end lost 8 bases, and 11 bases lay between the germline ends. The CDR3 consists of 13 residues. In DNA, the CDR3 is TGTGCCAGCTCCCCAAAGGCGGATTCACCCCTCCACTTT. Protein: CASSPKADSPLHF. Together with reference TRBV18 and TRBJ1-6, the CDR3 gives the full variable domain: NAGVMQNPRHLVRRRGQEARLRCSPMKGHSHVYWYRQLPEEGLKFMVYLQKENIIDESGMPKERFSAEFPKEGPSILRIQQVVRGDSAAYFCASSPKADSPLHFGNGTRLTVT.

This clonotype was detected ten times or more. The chain joins TRBV30 to TRBJ2-7; possibly TRBD1 for D (6 bases). This CDR3 has 11 amino acids. Trimming removed 4 bases at V and 3 bases at J, with 7 bases between. Looked up from germline, CDR1 is GTSNPN and CDR2 is SVGIG (reference sequence). The CDR3 reads CAWIQGYEQYF. The CDR3 nucleotides read TGTGCCTGGATACAGGGCTACGAGCAGTACTTC.

This clonotype has ten or more counts. The CDR3 loop is CASSGIGQNTGELFF. DNA of the CDR3: TGTGCCAGCAGCGGGATAGGACAGAACACCGGGGAGCTGTTTTTT. The rearrangement joins TRBV5-6 to TRBJ2-2; D is possibly TRBD1 (5 bases). CDR1 is SGHDT and CDR2 is YYEEEE in the germline V gene. The V end lost 4 bases, the J end lost 1 base, and 11 bases lay between the germline ends. The CDR3 runs 15 residues.

V gene TRBV2 combines with J gene TRBJ1-2; perhaps TRBD1 as D (5 bases). V was pared by 10 bases and J by 8 bases, with 14 bases between. This CDR3 has 11 residues. Germline CDR1 and CDR2: SNHLY and FYNNEI. The DNA of the CDR3 is TGTGCCAATAGACAGAGGGACGGCTACACCTTC. Its protein is CANRQRDGYTF.